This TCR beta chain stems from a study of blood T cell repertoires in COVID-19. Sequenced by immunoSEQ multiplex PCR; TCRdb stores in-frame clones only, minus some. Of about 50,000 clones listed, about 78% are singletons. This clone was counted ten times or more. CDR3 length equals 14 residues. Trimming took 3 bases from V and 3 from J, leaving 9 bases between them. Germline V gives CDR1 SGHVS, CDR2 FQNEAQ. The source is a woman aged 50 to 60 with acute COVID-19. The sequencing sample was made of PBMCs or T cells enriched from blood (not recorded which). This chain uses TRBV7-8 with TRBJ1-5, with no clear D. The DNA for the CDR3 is TGTGCCAGCAGCTTGACGGGTTACAATCAGCCCCAGCATTTT. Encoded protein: CASSLTGYNQPQHF.